Listed below are T cell receptor beta chains from one sample, sequenced in a study of T-cell memory formation after mild COVID-19. TCRdb recomputed calls from the 5' RACE reads with MiXCR, one row per CDR3 protein. The sample has around 300,000 distinct CDR3 sequences, approximately 19% seen once. Sequencing was performed on PBMCs or a T cell subset sorted from them (not recorded which). The receptors shown here come from a man younger than 30 who had mild COVID-19 (a few samples of this study predate the infection). Cell type and time point are not known. Both conserved end residues are part of each CDR3. A D gene is named only where the DNA matches it firmly. Size tells how often a clone was seen (once, few, many) or the class of an expanded clone, and some rows leave it out.

>TRBV19|few|TRBJ2-2|.
CASIAYLGAGELFF
TGTGCCAGTATCGCCTACCTAGGGGCCGGGGAGCTGTTTTTT
>TRBV3-1|few|TRBJ1-2|.
CASSHPGYGYTF
TGTGCCAGCAGCCATCCAGGCTATGGCTACACCTTC
>TRBV10-3|once|TRBJ2-3|.
CAIAKGGSLSTDTQYF
TGTGCCATCGCCAAAGGGGGATCATTGAGCACAGATACGCAGTATTTT
>TRBV7-6|few|TRBJ1-6|.
CASSLAPEGFLHF
TGTGCCAGCAGCTTAGCGCCGGAGGGGTTCCTCCACTTT
>TRBV7-9|few|TRBJ1-1|.
CASSLDRTTNEAFF
TGTGCCAGCAGCTTAGACCGGACGACTAATGAAGCTTTCTTT
>TRBV4-2|few|TRBJ2-5|TRBD2
CASSSRLAGGRQETQYF
TGTGCCAGCAGCTCGCGACTAGCGGGGGGTCGGCAAGAGACCCAGTACTTC
>TRBV27|.|TRBJ2-1|.
CASSFRDQYNEQFF
TGTGCCAGCAGTTTCAGGGACCAGTACAATGAGCAGTTCTTC
>TRBV7-9|.|TRBJ2-3|.
CASSLPVRGRTDTQYF
TGTGCCAGCAGCCTGCCCGTCCGGGGGCGCACAGATACGCAGTATTTT
>TRBV5-1|.|TRBJ2-3|.
CASNLWPRPGGADTQYF
TGCGCCAGCAACCTTTGGCCCCGGCCAGGAGGAGCAGATACGCAGTATTTT
>TRBV7-2|few|TRBJ1-2|TRBD1
CASNPTGTYGYTF
TGTGCCAGCAACCCGACAGGGACCTATGGCTACACCTTC
>TRBV7-2|.|TRBJ1-1|.
CASSPIPEGTEAFF
TGTGCCAGCAGCCCCATCCCTGAGGGTACTGAAGCTTTCTTT
>TRBV29-1|.|TRBJ1-3|.
CSVEVASRGPGNTIYF
TGCAGCGTTGAAGTCGCCTCTCGAGGACCTGGAAACACCATATATTTT
>TRBV9|few|TRBJ2-3|.
CASSDVVRADTQYF
TGTGCCAGCAGCGATGTTGTTAGGGCCGATACGCAGTATTTT
>TRBV7-2|.|TRBJ2-6|.
CASTPLLLSGANVLTF
TGTGCCAGCACCCCTCTATTACTCTCTGGGGCCAACGTCCTGACTTTC
>TRBV11-2|.|TRBJ1-2|.
CASSLRGNPIYGYTF
TGTGCCAGCAGCTTAAGGGGGAACCCGATCTATGGCTACACCTTC
>TRBV6-2/TRBV6-3|.|TRBJ1-3|.
CASTQSSGNTIYF
TGTGCCAGCACACAGAGCTCTGGAAACACCATATATTTT
>TRBV9|few|TRBJ1-2|.
CASSGRGYTF
TGTGCCAGCAGTGGAAGGGGCTACACCTTC
>TRBV3-1|few|TRBJ2-5|.
CASSTPRTQYF
TGTGCCAGCAGCACCCCGAGGACCCAGTACTTC
>TRBV19|few|TRBJ2-7|.
CASRILPGAAEQYF
TGTGCCAGTAGAATACTTCCGGGGGCGGCCGAGCAGTACTTC
>TRBV7-2|many|TRBJ1-1|TRBD1
CASSADRGTEAFF
TGTGCCAGCAGCGCGGACAGGGGCACTGAAGCTTTCTTT
>TRBV27|.|TRBJ2-1|TRBD2
CASRSSGGANEQFF
TGTGCCAGCAGATCTAGCGGGGGGGCCAATGAGCAGTTCTTC
>TRBV7-9|.|TRBJ1-2|.
CASSDSTPRDYGYTF
TGTGCCAGCAGCGATAGTACCCCGCGGGATTATGGCTACACCTTC
>TRBV20-1|.|TRBJ1-4|.
CSAREGTLNEKLFF
TGCAGTGCTAGAGAGGGCACACTAAATGAAAAACTGTTTTTT
>TRBV12-3/TRBV12-4|.|TRBJ1-2|.
CASATGLYGYTF
TGTGCCAGCGCCACTGGCCTCTATGGCTACACCTTC
>TRBV2|.|TRBJ1-1|.
CASGREGGNTEAFF
TGTGCCAGCGGCCGTGAGGGTGGGAACACTGAAGCTTTCTTT
>TRBV4-3|.|TRBJ2-3|TRBD2
CASSQLTSGGRMGSYTQYF
TGCGCCAGCAGCCAGCTGACTAGCGGGGGCCGAATGGGAAGCTATACGCAGTATTTT
>TRBV28|.|TRBJ1-1|TRBD1
CASSSAGTGLATEAFF
TGTGCCAGCAGTTCCGCGGGGACAGGATTGGCGACTGAAGCTTTCTTT
>TRBV23-1|.|TRBJ1-5|.
CARWIGWDHAKGTRSNQPQHF
TGCGCCAGGTGGATCGGCTGGGACCACGCCAAGGGGACCAGGAGCAATCAGCCCCAGCATTTT
>TRBV18|.|TRBJ1-5|.
CASSPMAGTSNQPQHF
TGTGCCAGCTCACCTATGGCAGGGACTAGCAATCAGCCCCAGCATTTT
>TRBV5-6|.|TRBJ1-2|TRBD1
CASSLVATGYGYTF
TGTGCCAGCAGCTTGGTCGCGACAGGGTATGGCTACACCTTC
>TRBV12-5|.|TRBJ2-7|.
CASGLPPPHLGYF
TGTGCTAGTGGTTTGCCTCCCCCGCACCTGGGGTACTTC
>TRBV5-1|.|TRBJ1-6|.
CASRRDTNSPLHF
TGCGCCAGCAGACGGGACACTAATTCACCCCTCCACTTT
>TRBV5-1|.|TRBJ2-2|.
CASTTGTTGELFF
TGCGCCAGCACTACAGGGACCACCGGGGAGCTGTTTTTT
>TRBV24-1|few|TRBJ2-3|.
CATSDFGPGVSTDTQYF
TGTGCCACCAGTGATTTTGGACCGGGGGTCAGCACAGATACGCAGTATTTT
>TRBV30|few|TRBJ1-1|.
CAWIPRGLNTEAFF
TGTGCCTGGATCCCACGGGGTCTTAACACTGAAGCTTTCTTT
>TRBV29-1|.|TRBJ2-1|TRBD1
CSAGDRGIYNEQFF
TGCAGCGCCGGGGACAGGGGCATCTACAATGAGCAGTTCTTC
>TRBV2|.|TRBJ2-3|.
CASMEGAATDTQYF
TGTGCCAGCATGGAGGGGGCTGCCACAGATACGCAGTATTTT
>TRBV6-5|.|TRBJ1-5|.
CASKPQGRLIQPQHF
TGTGCCAGCAAGCCCCAGGGGCGCCTCATTCAGCCCCAGCATTTT
>TRBV10-1|.|TRBJ1-1|.
CASSESRASSTEAFF
TGCGCCAGCAGTGAGTCGCGGGCCTCCAGCACTGAAGCTTTCTTT
>TRBV5-1|few|TRBJ2-7|.
CASSFGVTVTNEQYF
TGCGCCAGCAGTTTTGGGGTGACAGTAACTAACGAGCAGTACTTC
>TRBV10-3|.|TRBJ2-5|.
CAISEASEVGQETQYF
TGTGCCATCAGTGAGGCTAGCGAGGTCGGGCAAGAGACCCAGTACTTC
>TRBV5-1|few|TRBJ1-2|TRBD1
CASSDGTGYYGYTF
TGCGCCAGCAGCGACGGGACAGGGTACTATGGCTACACCTTC
>TRBV11-2|few|TRBJ2-3|TRBD2
CASSLRLAENTQYF
TGTGCCAGCAGCTTAAGACTAGCGGAGAATACGCAGTATTTT
>TRBV4-3|.|TRBJ1-1|.
CASSKGQGRTEAFF
TGCGCCAGCAGCAAGGGGCAGGGTCGCACTGAAGCTTTCTTT
>TRBV7-2|.|TRBJ2-1|.
CASSLRSVSYNEQFF
TGTGCCAGCAGCTTAAGGTCGGTCTCCTACAATGAGCAGTTCTTC
>TRBV6-5|.|TRBJ1-1|TRBD1
CASSYRSTGVHTEAFF
TGTGCCAGCAGTTACCGGTCGACAGGGGTGCACACTGAAGCTTTCTTT
>TRBV4-2|.|TRBJ2-5|.
CASSPNRLEETQYF
TGTGCCAGCAGCCCAAACCGGCTAGAAGAGACCCAGTACTTC
>TRBV5-1|.|TRBJ2-5|.
CASSFGGVGETQYF
TGCGCCAGCAGCTTCGGCGGGGTAGGAGAGACCCAGTACTTC
>TRBV10-1|few|TRBJ2-1|.
CASSDNGGQSSYNEQFF
TGCGCCAGCAGCGACAATGGGGGGCAGAGCTCCTACAATGAGCAGTTCTTC
>TRBV7-2|few|TRBJ2-3|TRBD2
CASRSGGGTDTQYF
TGTGCCAGCAGGAGCGGGGGCGGCACAGATACGCAGTATTTT
>TRBV5-1|many|TRBJ1-1|TRBD1
CASSPGQGNTEAFF
TGCGCCAGCAGCCCGGGACAGGGGAACACTGAAGCTTTCTTT
>TRBV5-6|few|TRBJ2-3|.
CASSWAGARDTQYF
TGTGCCAGCAGCTGGGCAGGGGCCCGGGATACGCAGTATTTT
>TRBV12-5|.|TRBJ1-5|TRBD1
CASGLGTTTGGNQPQHF
TGTGCTAGTGGTTTGGGCACAACCACAGGGGGCAATCAGCCCCAGCATTTT
>TRBV20-1|.|TRBJ2-5|TRBD1
CSAIGTGKETQYF
TGCAGTGCTATAGGGACAGGGAAAGAGACCCAGTACTTC
>TRBV20-1|many|TRBJ2-7|.
CSAILANRYEQYF
TGCAGTGCTATTCTAGCGAATCGGTACGAGCAGTACTTC
>TRBV10-3|many|TRBJ2-5|TRBD1
CAIRGDRGQETQYF
TGTGCCATCAGAGGGGACAGGGGACAAGAGACCCAGTACTTC
>TRBV7-9|.|TRBJ2-1|TRBD2
CASSFSGGYYNEQFF
TGTGCCAGCAGCTTTAGCGGGGGGTACTACAATGAGCAGTTCTTC
>TRBV5-1|.|TRBJ2-1|.
CASSDPGSGYNEQFF
TGCGCCAGCAGCGACCCAGGGTCCGGTTACAATGAGCAGTTCTTC
>TRBV6-5|.|TRBJ2-3|.
CASSPDTHTQYF
TGTGCCAGCAGTCCTGACACGCATACGCAGTATTTT
>TRBV5-5|.|TRBJ2-7|TRBD2
CASSLGLDSYEQYF
TGTGCCAGCAGCCTAGGACTAGACTCCTACGAGCAGTACTTC